Given below is one TCR beta chain in context. The entry originates in a study of blood T cell repertoires in COVID-19. The overall study: Nucleic acid was either cDNA or gDNA, and it came from T cells, B-cell-depleted T cells, or PBMCs.

This CDR3 is 13 amino acids long. Germline loops: CDR1 LGHDT, CDR2 YNNKEL (reference sequence). The germline V and J ends were trimmed by 3 bases and 6 bases, with 8 bases remaining between them. Authors' methods: Amplified reference gene primers provided the basis for estimating nucleated cell counts. The repertoire was sequenced with immunoSEQ multiplex PCR; TCRdb's copy has only in-frame clones and lacks some. The V and J calls and clone size were taken over from that table, and D and trimming were inferred from the DNA. This sample yields nearly 350,000 clones, of which over 75% are seen a single time; over 0.8% belongs to the top ten.

The sample taken for sequencing was PBMCs or T cells enriched from blood (not recorded which). This chain joins TRBV3-1 (or the pseudogene TRBV3-2) and TRBJ2-2; D call uncertain. This sequence was found in a woman in her twenties or thirties who had recovered from COVID-19. CDR3 loop: CASSHLGPGELFF. The CDR3 nucleotides are TGTGCCAGCAGCCACCTGGGCCCCGGGGAGCTGTTTTTT.